This is a list of T cell receptor beta chains from one sample in a study of blood T cell repertoires in COVID-19. The assay was immunoSEQ multiplex PCR, and TCRdb's table has in-frame clones only and misses some. The table lists about 90,000 clones, roughly four fifths of them singletons. Input material: peripheral blood. The receptors were sampled from a human donor in a cohort sampled during active COVID-19. Both conserved end residues are part of each CDR3. The D gene is left open where the match is weak. Rows give clone size only sometimes, using once, few, many, or a class for an expanded clone.

d_call j_call clone_size v_call cdr3_nt cdr3_aa
TRBD1 TRBJ1-2 NA TRBV27 TGTGCCAGCAGTTTATACGGGGACAGTAAAGCTAACTATGGCTACACCTTC CASSLYGDSKANYGYTF
NA TRBJ1-1 NA TRBV4-2 TGTGCCAGCAGCCAAGTGTACTTGAACACTGAAGCTTTCTTT CASSQVYLNTEAFF
TRBD1 TRBJ1-5 NA TRBV2 TGTGCCAGCAGGGGTCAGGGGGCCCCTCAGCCCCAGCATTTT CASRGQGAPQPQHF
TRBD1 TRBJ2-3 NA TRBV5-6 TGTGCCAGCAGCCGACAGGGGTCTGGGCCAGATACGCAGTATTTT CASSRQGSGPDTQYF
NA TRBJ2-7 NA TRBV5-1 TGCGCCAGCAGCTTGGCCGGCAGGGGAACCTACGAGCAGTACTTC CASSLAGRGTYEQYF
TRBD1 TRBJ2-2 NA TRBV7-3 TGTGCCAGCAGCTCCCAACAGGGGGCGAGGACCGGGGAGCTGTTTTTT CASSSQQGARTGELFF
NA TRBJ1-2 NA TRBV3-1/TRBV3-2 TGTGCCAGCAGCCGCCCATCGGCGGGGGTCTATGGCTACACCTTC CASSRPSAGVYGYTF
TRBD2 TRBJ2-4 NA TRBV2 TGTGCCAGCAGAAGCGGGGGGGCTAAAAACATTCAGTACTTC CASRSGGAKNIQYF
TRBD1 TRBJ2-5 NA TRBV10-3 TGTGCCATCAGTGACGGGACAGAAAATTCGTACCAAGAGACCCAGTACTTC CAISDGTENSYQETQYF
TRBD1 TRBJ2-7 few TRBV6-5 TGTGCCAGCAGTCTCGCCGGGACAGATTCCTACGAGCAGTACTTC CASSLAGTDSYEQYF
NA TRBJ1-4 NA TRBV5-1 TGCGCCAGCAGTTCAGCCGGGGGGGCTGGAGGTGAAAAACTGTTTTTT CASSSAGGAGGEKLFF
NA TRBJ1-4 NA TRBV14 TGTGCCAGCAGCCAAATGGGGGCGCGGGAAAAACTGTTTTTT CASSQMGAREKLFF
NA TRBJ1-2 NA TRBV6-6 TGTGCCAGCAGTCCCGGTCCAGCTCTAGCTACGGGCTATGGCTACACCTTC CASSPGPALATGYGYTF
NA TRBJ1-5 few TRBV4-3 TGCGCCAGCAGCCAGGACCTACAGGGAACACAGCCCCAGCATTTT CASSQDLQGTQPQHF
NA TRBJ2-2 NA TRBV5-1 TGCGCCAGCAGCTTGGTACCGGGGGATGGTCGGGAGCTGTTTTTT CASSLVPGDGRELFF
TRBD1 TRBJ1-6 NA TRBV9 TGTGCCAGCAGCACCCGAGACAGGGGTGGCAACAATTCACCCCTCCACTTT CASSTRDRGGNNSPLHF
TRBD2 TRBJ2-7 NA TRBV5-8 TGTGCCAGCAGCTTATCGAGGGACTACTTTTCCTCCTACGAGCAGTACTTC CASSLSRDYFSSYEQYF
TRBD2 TRBJ2-3 NA TRBV2 TGTGCCAGCAGTGACCGGGGGGGCACAGATACGCAGTATTTT CASSDRGGTDTQYF
NA TRBJ2-7 NA TRBV20-1 TGCAGTGCTGGCAGATTGGACGAGCAGTACTTC CSAGRLDEQYF
TRBD1 TRBJ1-4 once TRBV19 TGTGCCAGTAGTATCGAGACAGGGGGGGCCTTTAATGAAAAACTGTTTTTT CASSIETGGAFNEKLFF
NA TRBJ2-2 few TRBV27 TGTGCCAGCAGGATGGCAGGGGCCGGGGAGCTGTTTTTT CASRMAGAGELFF
TRBD2 TRBJ2-5 NA TRBV4-3 TGCGCCAGCAGCCAGCTAGCGGGGGCGACGTACCAAGAGACCCAGTACTTC CASSQLAGATYQETQYF
TRBD1 TRBJ2-5 NA TRBV29-1 TGCAGCGCCGCCGGGACAGGGGGGGAGACCCAGTACTTC CSAAGTGGETQYF
TRBD2 TRBJ2-1 NA TRBV6-1 TGTGCCAGCAGTGAGGGTTTAGCGGGAGTCCATGAGCAGTTCTTC CASSEGLAGVHEQFF
NA TRBJ1-2 NA TRBV5-1 TGCGCCAGCAGGGAGGAGGAAGTATATGGCTACACCTTC CASREEEVYGYTF
TRBD1 TRBJ1-5 once TRBV19 TGTGCCAGTAGTAGGAAGGACAGGGGGCATCAGCCCCAGCATTTT CASSRKDRGHQPQHF
TRBD1 TRBJ2-1 few TRBV29-1 TGCAGCGTTGGGCAGGGGGCAAGTGAGCAGTTCTTC CSVGQGASEQFF
NA TRBJ1-1 NA TRBV4-1 TGCGCCAGCAGCCAAGGCCCGGTGAACACTGAAGCTTTCTTT CASSQGPVNTEAFF
NA TRBJ2-7 NA TRBV19 TGTGCCACCGTCGATGGCACCACCTACGAGCAGTACTTC CATVDGTTYEQYF
NA TRBJ1-3 NA TRBV2 TGTGCCAGCAGTGAAAGCGAAAACACCATATATTTT CASSESENTIYF
NA TRBJ2-7 NA TRBV30 TGTGCCTGGAGTTTGGACTATATCGGGTACGAGCAGTACTTC CAWSLDYIGYEQYF
NA TRBJ1-1 NA TRBV11-3 TGTGCCAGCAGCTTAGGCCCGGGGACTGAAGCTTTCTTT CASSLGPGTEAFF
TRBD2 TRBJ2-7 once TRBV7-2 TGTGCCAGCAGCTTCCATTGGACTAGCGGGGCAGGGGAGCAGTACTTC CASSFHWTSGAGEQYF
TRBD1 TRBJ1-3 NA TRBV5-1 TGCGCCAGCAGGGACAGGATCTCTGGAAACACCATATATTTT CASRDRISGNTIYF
TRBD1 TRBJ1-4 NA TRBV5-1 TGCGCCAGCAGCGCCACCGGGACAGGGGTTGAGAAACTGTTTTTT CASSATGTGVEKLFF
TRBD1 TRBJ2-7 NA TRBV5-1 TGCGCCAGCAGCCAGGGCGGGACAGGGTCTTACGAGCAGTACTTC CASSQGGTGSYEQYF
TRBD1 TRBJ1-6 NA TRBV2 TGTGCCAGCAGTGAAGGGTCAGGGGGGAATTCACCCCTCCACTTT CASSEGSGGNSPLHF
TRBD2 TRBJ2-3 once TRBV5-1 TGCGCCAGCAGCTTGACGCGGGGGGGCCCAGCAGATACGCAGTATTTT CASSLTRGGPADTQYF
NA TRBJ1-1 NA TRBV20-1 TGCAGTGCTAAATTCGGTAGGGGGGCTTTCTTT CSAKFGRGAFF
NA TRBJ1-2 NA TRBV7-2 TGTGCCAGCAGCATGGGACAAGGCCTCTATGGCTACACCTTC CASSMGQGLYGYTF
NA TRBJ1-2 NA TRBV5-1 TGCGCCAGCAGCTTAGATATCACAGGTCCTAACTATGGCTACACCTTC CASSLDITGPNYGYTF
TRBD1 TRBJ2-7 NA TRBV5-5 TGTGCCAGCAACCCGACAGGGTTGGACGAGCAGTACTTC CASNPTGLDEQYF
NA TRBJ1-1 few TRBV19 TGTGCCAGCACTACAGGGAGTAGGACTGAAGCTTTCTTT CASTTGSRTEAFF
TRBD1 TRBJ1-3 NA TRBV3-1/TRBV3-2 TGTGCCAGCAGCCTCGGACAGGGGGATAGTGGAAACACCATATATTTT CASSLGQGDSGNTIYF
NA TRBJ1-1 NA TRBV2 TGTGCCAGCAGTGAAGGGCACGAGAACACTGAAGCTTTCTTT CASSEGHENTEAFF
NA TRBJ2-3 few TRBV5-1 TGCGCCAGCAGCTTGGGACAACACACAGATACGCAGTATTTT CASSLGQHTDTQYF
TRBD1 TRBJ2-6 NA TRBV7-9 TGTGCCAGCAGCTTACAACGGACAGGGTCCAGTGGGGCCAACGTCCTGACTTTC CASSLQRTGSSGANVLTF
NA TRBJ1-2 NA TRBV14 TGTGCCAGCAGCGGATGGGGCACTAACTATGGCTACACCTTC CASSGWGTNYGYTF
TRBD1 TRBJ1-6 NA TRBV4-1 TGCGCCAGCAGCCCGCGGACAGGGGGTCAAAATCGTAATTCACCCCTCCACTTT CASSPRTGGQNRNSPLHF
TRBD1 TRBJ1-6 NA TRBV3-1/TRBV3-2 TGTGCCAGCAGCCCGATCGGGACAGGGAGAGGGAATTCACCCCTCCACTTT CASSPIGTGRGNSPLHF
TRBD1 TRBJ2-7 NA TRBV6-5 TGTGCCAGCAGAACGACAGGGGGCTACGAGCAGTACTTC CASRTTGGYEQYF
TRBD2 TRBJ2-5 few TRBV7-9 TGTGCCACCACGAGCGGGAGATGGGAGACCCAGTACTTC CATTSGRWETQYF
NA TRBJ1-2 NA TRBV19 TGTGCCAGTAGTATGAACAGCTATGGCTACACCTTC CASSMNSYGYTF